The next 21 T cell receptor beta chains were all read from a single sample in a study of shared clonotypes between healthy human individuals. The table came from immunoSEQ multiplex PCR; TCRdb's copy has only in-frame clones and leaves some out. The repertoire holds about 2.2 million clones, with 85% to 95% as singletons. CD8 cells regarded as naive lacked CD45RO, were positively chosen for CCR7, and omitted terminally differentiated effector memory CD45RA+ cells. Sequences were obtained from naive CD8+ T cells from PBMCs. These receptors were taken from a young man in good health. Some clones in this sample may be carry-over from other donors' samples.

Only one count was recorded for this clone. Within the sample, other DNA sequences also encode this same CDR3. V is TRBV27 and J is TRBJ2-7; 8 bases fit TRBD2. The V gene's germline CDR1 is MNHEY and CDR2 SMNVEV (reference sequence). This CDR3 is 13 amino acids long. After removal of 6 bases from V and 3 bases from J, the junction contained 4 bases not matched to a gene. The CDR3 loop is CASSSGRGYEQYF. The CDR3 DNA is TGTGCCAGCAGCTCCGGGAGGGGCTACGAGCAGTACTTC.

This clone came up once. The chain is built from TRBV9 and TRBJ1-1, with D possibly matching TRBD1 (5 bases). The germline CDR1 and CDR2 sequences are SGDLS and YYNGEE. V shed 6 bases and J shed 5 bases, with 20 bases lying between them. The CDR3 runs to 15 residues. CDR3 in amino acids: CASTSGPGVGTEAFF. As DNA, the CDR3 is TGTGCCAGCACCTCCGGGCCGGGGGTAGGGACTGAAGCTTTCTTT.

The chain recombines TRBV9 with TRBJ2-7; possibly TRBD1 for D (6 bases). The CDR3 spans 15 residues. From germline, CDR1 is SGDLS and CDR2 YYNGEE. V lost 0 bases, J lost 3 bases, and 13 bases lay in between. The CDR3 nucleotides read TGTGCCAGCAGCGTAGAAGAAGGGGGTAGCTACGAGCAGTACTTC. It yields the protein CASSVEEGGSYEQYF.

The CDR3 DNA reads TGTGCCAGCATGTCGGGGATCCGCTCTGGAAACACCATATATTTT. Its translation is CASMSGIRSGNTIYF. The chain uses TRBV6-5 and TRBJ1-3; D ambiguous. CDR1 MNHEY and CDR2 SVGAGI come from the germline V gene. CDR3 length equals 15 residues. V was trimmed by 7 bases and J by 0 bases, leaving 13 bases between them.

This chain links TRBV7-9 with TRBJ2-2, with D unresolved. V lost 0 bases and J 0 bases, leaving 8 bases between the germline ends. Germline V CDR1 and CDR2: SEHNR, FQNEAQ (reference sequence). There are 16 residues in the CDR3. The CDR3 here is CASSLAVRPNTGELFF. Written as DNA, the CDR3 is TGTGCCAGCAGCTTAGCCGTCCGGCCGAACACCGGGGAGCTGTTTTTT.

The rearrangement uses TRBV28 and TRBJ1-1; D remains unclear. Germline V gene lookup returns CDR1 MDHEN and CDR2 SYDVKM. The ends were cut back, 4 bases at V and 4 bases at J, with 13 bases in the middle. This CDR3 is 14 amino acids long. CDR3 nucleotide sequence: TGTGCCAGCAGTTACGCCTCAGCATCCACTGAAGCTTTCTTT. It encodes CASSYASASTEAFF. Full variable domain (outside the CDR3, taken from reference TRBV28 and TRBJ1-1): DVKVTQSSRYLVKRTGEKVFLECVQDMDHENMFWYRQDPGLGLRLIYFSYDVKMKEKGDIPEGYSVSREKKERFSLILESASTNQTSMYLCASSYASASTEAFFGQGTRLTVV.

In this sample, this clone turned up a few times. Here the CDR3 DNA reads TGTGCCAGCAGCGAGGCCAGTAGGAACACCGGGGAGCTGTTTTTT. Protein product: CASSEASRNTGELFF. V usage is TRBV6-5 and J usage is TRBJ2-2; D is unclear. Trimming took off 6 bases at V and 1 base at J, with 12 bases between the two ends. The CDR3 has 15 amino acids. Germline V gene lookup returns CDR1 MNHEY and CDR2 SVGAGI.

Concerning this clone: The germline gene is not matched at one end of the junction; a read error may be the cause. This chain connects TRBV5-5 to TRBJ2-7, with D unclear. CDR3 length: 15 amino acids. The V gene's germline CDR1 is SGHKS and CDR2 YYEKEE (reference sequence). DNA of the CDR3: TGTGCCAGCAGCCTCTTCGACCCGGCGTCCTCCGAGCAGTACTTC. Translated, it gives CASSLFDPASSEQYF.

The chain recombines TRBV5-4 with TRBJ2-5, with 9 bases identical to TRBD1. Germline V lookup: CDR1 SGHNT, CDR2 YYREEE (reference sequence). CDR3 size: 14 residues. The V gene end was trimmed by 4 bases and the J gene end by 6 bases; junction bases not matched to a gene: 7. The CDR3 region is CASSPWGQGQTQYF. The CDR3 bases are TGTGCCAGCAGCCCATGGGGACAGGGACAGACCCAGTACTTC.

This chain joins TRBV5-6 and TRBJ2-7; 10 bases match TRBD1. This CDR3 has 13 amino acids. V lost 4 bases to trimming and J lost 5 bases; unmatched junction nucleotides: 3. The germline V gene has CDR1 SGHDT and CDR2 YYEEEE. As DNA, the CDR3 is TGTGCCAGCAGCACCGGGACAGGGGACGAGCAGTACTTC. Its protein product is CASSTGTGDEQYF.

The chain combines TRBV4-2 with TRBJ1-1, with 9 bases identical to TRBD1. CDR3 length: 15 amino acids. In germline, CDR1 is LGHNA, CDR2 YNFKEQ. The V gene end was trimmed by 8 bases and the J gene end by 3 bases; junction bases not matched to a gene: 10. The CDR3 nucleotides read TGTGCCAGCTTCGGGGACAGGGAGCGGGACACTGAAGCTTTCTTT. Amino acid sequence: CASFGDRERDTEAFF.

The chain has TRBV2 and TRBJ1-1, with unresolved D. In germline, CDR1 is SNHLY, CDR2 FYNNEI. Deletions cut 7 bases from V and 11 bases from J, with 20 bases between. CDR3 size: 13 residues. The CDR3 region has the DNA TGTGCCAGCATCCAAGGAGAGGGCCCCCACGCTTTCTTT. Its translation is CASIQGEGPHAFF. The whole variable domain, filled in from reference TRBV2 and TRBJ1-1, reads EPEVTQTPSHQVTQMGQEVILRCVPISNHLYFYWYRQILGQKVEFLVSFYNNEISEKSEIFDDQFSVERPDGSNFTLKIRSTKLEDSAMYFCASIQGEGPHAFFGQGTRLTVV.

For the CDR3, the DNA is TGTGCCAGCAGTTTATCGGCTACCACCCTGTTCTTC. Translation gives CASSLSATTLFF. The J gene is TRBJ2-1, the V gene TRBV27; D is unclear. The length of the CDR3 is 12 residues. Germline V gene lookup returns CDR1 MNHEY and CDR2 SMNVEV (reference sequence). Trimming stripped 0 bases from V and 15 bases from J, with 12 bases between.

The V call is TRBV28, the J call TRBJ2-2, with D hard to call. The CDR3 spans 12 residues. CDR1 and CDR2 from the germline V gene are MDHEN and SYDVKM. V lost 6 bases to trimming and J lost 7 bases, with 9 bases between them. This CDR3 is CASRLGVGELFF. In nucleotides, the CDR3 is TGTGCCAGCAGACTTGGGGTCGGGGAGCTGTTTTTT.

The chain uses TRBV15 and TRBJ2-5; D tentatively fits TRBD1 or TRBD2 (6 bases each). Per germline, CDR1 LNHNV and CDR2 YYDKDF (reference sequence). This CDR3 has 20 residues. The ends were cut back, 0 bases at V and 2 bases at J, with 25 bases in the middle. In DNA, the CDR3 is TGTGCCACCAGCAGAGACAGAGGGGGGTACCTTTATACTATACAAGAGACCCAGTACTTC. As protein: CATSRDRGGYLYTIQETQYF.

The CDR3 here is CASRGSGTDTQYF. Here the CDR3 DNA reads TGTGCCAGCCGGGGCAGTGGCACAGATACGCAGTATTTT. The genes are TRBV9 and TRBJ2-3; D may match TRBD1 or TRBD2 (5 bases each). The CDR3 spans 13 residues. Germline V gene sequence: CDR1 SGDLS, CDR2 YYNGEE. V gave up 7 bases and J gave up 1 base, with 10 bases separating them.

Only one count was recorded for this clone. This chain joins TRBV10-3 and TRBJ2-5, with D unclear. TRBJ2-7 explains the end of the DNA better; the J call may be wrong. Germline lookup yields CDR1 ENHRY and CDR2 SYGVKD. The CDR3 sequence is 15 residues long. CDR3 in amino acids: CAISESGSPSYEQYF. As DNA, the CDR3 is TGTGCCATCAGTGAGTCGGGGTCACCCTCCTACGAGCAGTACTTC.

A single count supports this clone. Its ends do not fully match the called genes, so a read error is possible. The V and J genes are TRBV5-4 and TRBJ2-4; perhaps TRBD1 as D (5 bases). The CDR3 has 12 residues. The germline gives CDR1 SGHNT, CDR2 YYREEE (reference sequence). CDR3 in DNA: TGTGCCAGCACCTCAGAAGGAAGACAGAAGCACTTC. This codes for CASTSEGRQKHF.

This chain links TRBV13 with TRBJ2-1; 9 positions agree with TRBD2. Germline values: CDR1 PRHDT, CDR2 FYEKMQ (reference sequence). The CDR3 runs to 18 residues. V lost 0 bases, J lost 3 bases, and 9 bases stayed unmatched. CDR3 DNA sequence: TGTGCCAGCAGCTTAGGCCTTGGGGTAGCGGGAGACTACAATGAGCAGTTCTTC. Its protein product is CASSLGLGVAGDYNEQFF.

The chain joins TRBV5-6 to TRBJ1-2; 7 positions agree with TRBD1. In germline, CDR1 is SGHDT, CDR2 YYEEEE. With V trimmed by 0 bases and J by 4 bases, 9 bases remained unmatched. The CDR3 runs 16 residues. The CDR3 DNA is TGTGCCAGCAGCTTGGAAGGAGGGGGCCTAATCTATGGCTACACCTTC. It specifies CASSLEGGGLIYGYTF.

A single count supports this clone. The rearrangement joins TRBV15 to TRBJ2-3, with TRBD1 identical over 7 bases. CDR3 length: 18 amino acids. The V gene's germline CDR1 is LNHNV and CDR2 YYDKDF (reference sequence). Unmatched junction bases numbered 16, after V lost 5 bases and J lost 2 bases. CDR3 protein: CATSSHPLTGIITDTQYF. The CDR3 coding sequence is TGTGCCACCAGCTCCCACCCCTTGACAGGGATAATCACAGATACGCAGTATTTT. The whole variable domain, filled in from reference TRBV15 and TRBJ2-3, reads DAMVIQNPRYQVTQFGKPVTLSCSQTLNHNVMYWYQQKSSQAPKLLFHYYDKDFNNEADTPDNFQSRRPNTSFCFLDIRSPGLGDTAMYLCATSSHPLTGIITDTQYFGPGTRLTVL.